Below are 7 T cell receptor beta chains sequenced from a single sample in a study of T cells and copy number aberrations in small-cell lung cancer. The data were produced by immunoSEQ multiplex PCR, yet TCRdb's version contains in-frame clones alone and is incomplete. The table includes 6,000 to 7,500 clones, around 82% detected once. Specimen: normal tissue next to the tumor. The source is a woman aged 50 to 65 with small cell lung cancer.

The rearrangement uses TRBV7-8 and TRBJ2-7, with 9 bases that match TRBD2. Germline V gene data show CDR1 as SGHVS and CDR2 as FQNEAQ. The CDR3 spans 13 residues. Trimming removed 6 bases from V and 3 bases from J; junction bases left unmatched: 3. The CDR3 sequence: CASRLAGNYEQYF. CDR3 sequence (DNA): TGTGCCAGCAGACTAGCGGGCAACTACGAGCAGTACTTC.

The chain couples TRBV15 to TRBJ2-7; D is ambiguous. The V and J ends lost 0 bases and 0 bases respectively, with 6 bases between them. Germline V gene data show CDR1 as LNHNV and CDR2 as YYDKDF (reference sequence). CDR3 length: 14 amino acids. The CDR3 sequence is CATSRDLGSYEQYF. The CDR3 DNA is TGTGCCACCAGCAGAGATTTGGGCTCCTACGAGCAGTACTTC.

This chain joins TRBV14 and TRBJ1-2; D is possibly TRBD1 (5 bases). This CDR3 contains 13 residues. Germline CDR1 and CDR2: SGHDN and FVKESK. With 4 bases removed from V and 8 bases from J, the gap between germline ends came to 14 bases. The CDR3 sequence is CASSRPGHLGYTF. The CDR3 region has the DNA TGTGCCAGCAGCCGACCCGGACATTTGGGCTACACCTTC.

The sample holds a few counts of this clone. The V call is TRBV5-4, the J call TRBJ2-1; 11 nucleotides agree with TRBD2. J was trimmed by 4 bases and V by 4 bases; bases with no gene match: 10. This CDR3 is 17 amino acids long. CDR1 SGHNT and CDR2 YYREEE come from the germline V gene (reference sequence). The CDR3 sequence is CASSTLAGGPGYNEQFF. In nucleotides, the CDR3 is TGTGCCAGCAGCACCTTAGCGGGAGGGCCAGGTTACAATGAGCAGTTCTTC.

CDR3: CASSLELAGDTQYF. In nucleotides, the CDR3 is TGTGCCAGCAGCCTTGAGCTAGCTGGAGATACGCAGTATTTT. The chain couples TRBV7-9 to TRBJ2-3; tentative D call: TRBD2 (5 bases). The CDR3 has 14 residues. CDR1 is SEHNR and CDR2 is FQNEAQ in the germline V gene (reference sequence). Trimming took 5 bases from V and 5 from J, leaving 14 bases between them.

A single count supports this clone. J is TRBJ2-7 and V is TRBV7-9, with 8 bases aligning to TRBD2. The junction had 7 bases not matched to a gene; V was cut back by 1 base and J by 5 bases. Germline V gives CDR1 SEHNR, CDR2 FQNEAQ (reference sequence). CDR3 length: 15 residues. The CDR3 reads CASSLDPGGPHEQYF. CDR3 nucleotide sequence: TGTGCCAGCAGCTTAGACCCGGGAGGGCCTCACGAGCAGTACTTC.

This rearrangement joins TRBV27 to TRBJ2-7; 10 bases align to TRBD2. The CDR3 covers 11 residues. From germline, CDR1 is MNHEY and CDR2 SMNVEV (reference sequence). Trimming took 6 bases from V and 13 from J; bases not matched to a gene: 6. CDR3 sequence: CASSSGLAVYF. CDR3 in DNA: TGTGCCAGCAGCTCCGGACTAGCGGTATACTTC.